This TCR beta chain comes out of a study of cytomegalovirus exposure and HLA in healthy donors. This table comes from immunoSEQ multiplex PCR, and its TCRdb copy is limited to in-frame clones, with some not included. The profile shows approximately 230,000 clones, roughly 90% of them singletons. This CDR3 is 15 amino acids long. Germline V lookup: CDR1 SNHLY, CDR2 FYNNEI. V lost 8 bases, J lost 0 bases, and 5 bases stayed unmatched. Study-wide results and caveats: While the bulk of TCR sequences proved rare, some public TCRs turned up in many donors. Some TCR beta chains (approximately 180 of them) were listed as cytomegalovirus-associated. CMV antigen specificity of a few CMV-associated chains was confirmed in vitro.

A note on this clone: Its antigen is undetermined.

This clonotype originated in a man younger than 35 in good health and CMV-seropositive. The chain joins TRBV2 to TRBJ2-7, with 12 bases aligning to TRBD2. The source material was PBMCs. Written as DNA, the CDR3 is TGTGCCAGCGGGACTAGCGGGCAAAGCTCCTACGAGCAGTACTTC. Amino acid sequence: CASGTSGQSSYEQYF.